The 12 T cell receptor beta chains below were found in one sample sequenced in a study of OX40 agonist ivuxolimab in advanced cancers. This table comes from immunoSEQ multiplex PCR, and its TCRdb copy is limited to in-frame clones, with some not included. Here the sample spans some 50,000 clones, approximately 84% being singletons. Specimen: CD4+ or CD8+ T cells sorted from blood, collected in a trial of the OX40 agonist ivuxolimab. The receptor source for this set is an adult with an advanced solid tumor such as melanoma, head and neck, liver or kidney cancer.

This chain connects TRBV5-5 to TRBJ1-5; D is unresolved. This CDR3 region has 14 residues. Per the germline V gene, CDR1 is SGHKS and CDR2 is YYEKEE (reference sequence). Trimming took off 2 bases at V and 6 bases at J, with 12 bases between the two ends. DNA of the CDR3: TGTGCCAGCAGCTTCCCGGCGGTGGGTCAGCCCCAGCATTTT. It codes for CASSFPAVGQPQHF.

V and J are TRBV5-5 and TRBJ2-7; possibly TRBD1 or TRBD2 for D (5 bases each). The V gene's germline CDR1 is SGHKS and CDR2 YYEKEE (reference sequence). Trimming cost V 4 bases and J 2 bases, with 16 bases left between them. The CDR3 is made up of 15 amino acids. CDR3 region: CASSLAGTEAYEQYF. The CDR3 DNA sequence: TGTGCCAGCAGCCTTGCCGGGACGGAAGCCTACGAGCAGTACTTC.

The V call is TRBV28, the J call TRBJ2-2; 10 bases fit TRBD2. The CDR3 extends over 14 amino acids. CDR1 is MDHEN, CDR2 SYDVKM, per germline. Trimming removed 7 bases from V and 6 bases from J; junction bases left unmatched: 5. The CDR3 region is CASIRTSGAGELFF. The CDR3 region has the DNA TGTGCCAGCATTAGGACTAGCGGCGCCGGGGAGCTGTTTTTT.

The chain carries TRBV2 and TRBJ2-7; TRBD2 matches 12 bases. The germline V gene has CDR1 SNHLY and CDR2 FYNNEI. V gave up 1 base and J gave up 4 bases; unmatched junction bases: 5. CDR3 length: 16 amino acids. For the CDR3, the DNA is TGTGCCAGCAGTGAAGTCCGACTAGCGGGAGTTTACGAGCAGTACTTC. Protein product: CASSEVRLAGVYEQYF.

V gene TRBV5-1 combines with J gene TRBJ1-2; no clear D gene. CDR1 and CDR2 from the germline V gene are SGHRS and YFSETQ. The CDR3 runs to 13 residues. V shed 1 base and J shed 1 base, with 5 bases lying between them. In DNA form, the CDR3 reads TGCGCCAGCAGCTTGAACAGTAACTATGGCTACACCTTC. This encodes CASSLNSNYGYTF.

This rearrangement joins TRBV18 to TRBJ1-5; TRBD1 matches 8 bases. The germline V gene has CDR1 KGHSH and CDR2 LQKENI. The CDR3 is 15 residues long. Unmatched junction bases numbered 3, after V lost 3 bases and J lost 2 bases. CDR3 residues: CASSPTTGGNQPQHF. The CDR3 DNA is TGTGCCAGCTCACCGACGACAGGGGGCAATCAGCCCCAGCATTTT.

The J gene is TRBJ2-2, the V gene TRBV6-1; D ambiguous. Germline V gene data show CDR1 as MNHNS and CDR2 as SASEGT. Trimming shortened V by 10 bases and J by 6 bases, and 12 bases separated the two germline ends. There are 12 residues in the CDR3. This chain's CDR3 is CATINNAGELFF. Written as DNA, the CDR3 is TGTGCCACAATCAACAACGCCGGGGAGCTGTTTTTT.

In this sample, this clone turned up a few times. The CDR3 DNA reads as TGTGCCAGCAGTTTAAGGAATAGCCGGTTCTTC. Translating it yields CASSLRNSRFF. The chain links TRBV28 to TRBJ2-1, with no clear D. Looked up from germline, CDR1 is MDHEN and CDR2 is SYDVKM. Trimming stripped 2 bases from V and 15 bases from J, with 11 bases between. The CDR3 is 11 residues long.

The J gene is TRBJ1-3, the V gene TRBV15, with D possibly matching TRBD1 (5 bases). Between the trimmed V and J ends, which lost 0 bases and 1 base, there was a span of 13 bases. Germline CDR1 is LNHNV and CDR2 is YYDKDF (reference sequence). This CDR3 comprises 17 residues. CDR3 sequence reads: CATSRDIGALSGNTIYF. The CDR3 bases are TGTGCCACCAGCAGAGATATAGGGGCTCTATCTGGAAACACCATATATTTT.

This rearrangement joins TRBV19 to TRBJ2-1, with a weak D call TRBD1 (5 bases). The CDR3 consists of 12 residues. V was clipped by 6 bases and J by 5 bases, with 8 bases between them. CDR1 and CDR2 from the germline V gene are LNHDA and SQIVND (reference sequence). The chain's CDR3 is CASSKQDNEQFF. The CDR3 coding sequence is TGTGCCAGTAGCAAACAGGACAATGAGCAGTTCTTC.

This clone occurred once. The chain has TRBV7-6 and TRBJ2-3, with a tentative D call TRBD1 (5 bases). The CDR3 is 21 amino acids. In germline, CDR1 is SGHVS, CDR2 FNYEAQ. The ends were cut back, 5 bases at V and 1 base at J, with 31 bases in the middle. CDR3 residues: CASSLMGREAVVLGRTDTQYF. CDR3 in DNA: TGTGCCAGCAGCCTAATGGGGCGTGAGGCAGTAGTGTTAGGGCGCACAGATACGCAGTATTTT.

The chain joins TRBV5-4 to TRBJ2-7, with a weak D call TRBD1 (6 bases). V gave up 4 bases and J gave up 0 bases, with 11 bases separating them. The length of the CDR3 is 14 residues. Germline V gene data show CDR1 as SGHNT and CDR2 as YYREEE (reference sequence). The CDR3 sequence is CASSPTGVSYEQYF. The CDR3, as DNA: TGTGCCAGCAGCCCGACAGGAGTCTCCTACGAGCAGTACTTC.